This T cell receptor (beta chain) came from a study of cytomegalovirus exposure and HLA in healthy donors (dated by TCRdb to the late 2010s). Regarding the research as a whole: According to an earlier analysis of several hundred of the donors, 150 million to 200 million T cells yielded 117 million unique TCR beta sequences and roughly 280 Gb of sequence data. An early release that covered 500 to 800 HLA-typed donors contained approximately 300 gigabases of sequencing data and 80 million or so unique TCR sequences. Of the roughly 400 genotyped donors, 65% to 90% fell in the genetic ancestry cluster associated with self-reported Caucasian donors. The aim of the study was to test whether cataloging public T cell receptors could identify signatures of past pathogen exposure. Using immunosequencing, the study profiled T cell repertoires from some 670 subjects and related those repertoires to cytomegalovirus serostatus. Besides the first cohort of roughly 660 subjects, a separate validation cohort made up of over a hundred different subjects was used. To predict cytomegalovirus infection status, the study brought together high-throughput TCR immunosequencing, statistical association of individual TCRs with disease status, and machine learning. To study patterns of TCR occurrence, a later analysis re-analyzed previously published TCR beta repertoires from around 670 donors and added high-resolution HLA genotyping. Rather than using new phenotypic data, the later analysis identified candidate immune exposures from TCR beta sequences and from how often those sequences occurred across donors. An earlier analysis of fewer than 700 of the donors applied high-throughput TCR beta sequencing to assess whether each TCR beta V gene segment acted as functional or pseudogenic. Alongside the repertoire data, information on donor age, sex, ethnicity and CMV serostatus was compiled. Genome-wide SNP genotypes for about 65% of the 666 donors were used in a later genetic analysis, which treated that subset as a discovery cohort. Every repertoire in the discovery cohort had been generated on one and the same sequencing platform. Class I and class II HLA loci were covered by the typing at four-digit resolution. The number of typed donors differed by locus: about 620-640 for A, B, C, DRB1 and DQB1; roughly 510 for DQA1; approximately 610 for DPA1; and 400 to 480 for DPB1. Because of strong linkage in the cohort, roughly five DR-DQ haplotypes were treated as single units for association and clustering. Among 300 to 500 genotyped donors of the cohort, an average of around 220,000 unique TCR beta nucleotide sequences was sequenced per donor, of which about 19% were non-productive.

The cohort was made up of about 610 healthy bone marrow donors. At the time of sampling, every cohort member was nominally healthy, though immune exposures that went unrecorded were likely present. The donor tested CMV seropositive, placing the donor among the 289 seropositive members of the cohort. Each donor provided a peripheral blood sample, and peripheral blood mononuclear cells were used for TCR beta sequencing. The Qiagen DNeasy Blood Extraction Kit was used to extract genomic DNA from the blood cell samples. Regarding this clone: Its specific antigen is unknown. No base quality values were provided; no much bigger clone lies one nucleotide off.

The method was the immunoSEQ multiplex PCR assay. A mixture of 60 forward primers for TCR Vbeta segments and 13 reverse primers for TCR Jbeta segments was used in the multiplex PCR. Amplification of the CDR3 region of rearranged TCR beta genes was performed with a multiplex PCR assay on genomic DNA. On the Illumina HiSeq System, the amplified TCR beta libraries were sequenced as 87-base-pair reads. The original pipeline was this. Across the roughly 700 repertoires, a later analysis counted 78 million or so unique TCR beta chains, 9.5 million to 12 million of which were shared by at least two donors. Raw reads were error-corrected and collapsed into unique sequences by a nearest-neighbor algorithm in which closely related sequences were merged to remove PCR and sequencing errors. V, D and J gene segments were assigned by aligning CDR3 sequences to IMGT reference sequences. Each retained sequence needed at least a six-nucleotide match to both a V gene segment and a J gene segment. A rearrangement was called productive if the CDR3 had no stop codons and remained in frame with V and J, and every other rearrangement was called non-productive. CDR3 was defined by IMGT convention, running from the second conserved V-encoded cysteine to the conserved J-encoded phenylalanine. Sequences without an unambiguous match to a single V gene segment were excluded from the earlier analysis of 500 to 700 of the donors. In an earlier analysis of approximately 590 of the donors, V segments were called functional above 56.7% productive rearrangements and were called segregating when the between-donor standard deviation exceeded 5%. A statistical classification framework was built to diagnose cytomegalovirus status from the catalog of TCR beta chain sequences. In a later analysis, V and J genes were assigned by comparing TCR nucleotide sequences against IMGT/GENE-DB human TR gene sequences. In a later analysis, CDR3 sequences and most-parsimonious VDJ recombination scenarios were assigned using the TCRdist pipeline. In a later analysis, each TCR beta chain was defined by its CDR3 amino acid sequence together with its V-gene family, and reads lacking a unique V-gene family were excluded. A later analysis removed 592 highly shared, low-generation-probability nucleotide sequences to deal with suspected cross-contamination and a sequencing artifact. A later analysis calculated a clonal expansion index for each public chain from normalized within-repertoire ranks of inferred template counts. In a later analysis, generation probabilities were computed using a VDJ recombination model fitted to out-of-frame rearrangements, and the results were checked against IGoR. In a later analysis, TCR-TCR, TCR-HLA and TCR-CMV co-occurrence was scored with hypergeometric tests, and a repertoire-size bias correction was applied to TCR pairs. To estimate false discovery rates, a later analysis permuted the HLA or CMV assignments 20 times. In a later analysis, co-occurring TCRs were grouped using DBSCAN, with TCRdist sequence similarity added in when clustering inside HLA-allele-positive subsets. Repertoires with fewer than 30,000 or more than 120,000 public chains were left out of co-occurrence clustering, as were a handful of repertoires with anomalous nucleotide sharing. TCRdb retrieved this table from immuneACCESS and kept in-frame rearrangements only. Not all clones are present; in checked studies, unresolved V genes account for under half, and no reason is known for the remainder. The V and J calls and clone size are taken from that table; D and trimming were inferred from the DNA. Here the sample has 170,000 or so clones; about three quarters occur a single time. Of the sample, approximately 1.5% is held by the ten largest clones.

Paper-wide results and their limitations: According to the authors, the approach could potentially be generalized to other disease states and immunological phenotypes. According to a later genetic analysis, donors in an Asian-associated ancestry cluster had fewer N-insertions in productive TCRs than the approximately 630-donor mean. Because HLA typing was missing for some donors at each locus, association tests included only the typed subset. A later analysis found that HLA-associated TCR beta chains were more clonally expanded and had lower generation probabilities than equally common non-associated chains. A cluster of highly shared sequence variants was judged likely to represent a technical artifact of the sequencing pipeline. A total of roughly 160 TCR beta chains were listed by the study as associated with cytomegalovirus. Because the 87-base-pair reads could not distinguish some IMGT-functional V segments, including TRBV6-2 and TRBV6-3, those segments were excluded. A few of the identified cytomegalovirus-associated TCR beta chains were confirmed in vitro to be specific for cytomegalovirus antigens. A later analysis found that TCR association rates varied across HLA loci, with DRB1 alleles showing the most associated TCRs and HLA-C alleles the fewest. A further reported finding was that TCR beta sequences accurately predicted the HLA-A and HLA-B alleles for most subjects in the first cohort. About 15 rarely observed V segments, including chromosome 9 orphons, were excluded from the earlier analysis of about 610 of the donors because counts were too low. Immune exposure information for the cohort was limited to CMV serostatus. The classifier was reported to diagnose cytomegalovirus status with high specificity and sensitivity in both the original and validation cohorts. According to a later analysis, parvovirus B19, influenza, CMV and Epstein-Barr virus appeared linked to several top co-occurrence clusters. Linkage disequilibrium might explain the correlated functional status among segregating V segments, but an unknown experimental factor could not be excluded. Most TCR sequences were seen in very few donors, while some public TCRs were found in many individuals. Broadly in line with IMGT annotations, most TCR beta V segments showed up in productive rearrangements about 87% or about 30% of the time in an earlier analysis of some 590 of the donors. Strong co-occurrence of HLA alleles, especially DR and DQ, made assigning TCR associations to individual alleles difficult. An association between a missense DCLRE1C variant and V-gene and J-gene trimming of TCR beta chains was found in a later genetic analysis and replicated in an independent cohort. Presence/absence analyses assumed roughly uniform sequencing depth across donors, an assumption that may not hold. This cohort had only TCR beta chains sequenced, and the lack of alpha or paired-chain data limited which features could be detected. According to a later analysis, most CMV-associated TCR beta chains appeared to be HLA-restricted, and the HLA associations seemed to be driven largely by CMV exposure. A later analysis associated 17,000 or so TCR beta sequences with specific HLA alleles at a false discovery rate of 0.05.

The germline ends are 3 bases apart after V is trimmed by 2 bases and J by 2 bases. CDR1 SEHNR and CDR2 FQNEAQ are derived from the germline V gene (reference sequence). The CDR3 holds 12 amino acids from the cysteine to the phenylalanine. CDR3 DNA is the only sequence kept; it has 36 bases, read in frame from the first base. This receptor was obtained from a woman aged 25 to 39 in good health and CMV-seropositive. Sequencing was performed on PBMCs. This receptor chain uses TRBV7-9 and TRBJ2-5, with no D gene named confidently. Here the CDR3 is given as CASSLQQETQYF. The bases are TGTGCCAGCAGCTTACAGCAAGAGACCCAGTACTTC.